The sequence of this TCR beta chain was determined in a study of T cells after yellow fever vaccination. CDR3 length: 16 amino acids. V was clipped by 11 bases and J by 2 bases; unmatched bases: 14. Germline-derived CDR1 and CDR2 are LNHDA and SQIVND (reference sequence). TCRdb reanalysed the 5' RACE reads using MiXCR and keeps one entry per CDR3 protein. The data contain a few hundred thousand distinct CDR3 sequences, 4% of them singletons. This chain connects TRBV19 to TRBJ1-1, with 10 bases fitting TRBD1. The TCR originated in a man in his late teens or twenties who received the YFV17D yellow fever vaccine. The specimen was PBMCs, collected 5 days after the yellow fever booster vaccination. The DNA of the CDR3 is TGTGCCTCATCCCCTAGAGGGGACAGGGGAAACACTGAAGCTTTCTTT. This gives the protein CASSPRGDRGNTEAFF.